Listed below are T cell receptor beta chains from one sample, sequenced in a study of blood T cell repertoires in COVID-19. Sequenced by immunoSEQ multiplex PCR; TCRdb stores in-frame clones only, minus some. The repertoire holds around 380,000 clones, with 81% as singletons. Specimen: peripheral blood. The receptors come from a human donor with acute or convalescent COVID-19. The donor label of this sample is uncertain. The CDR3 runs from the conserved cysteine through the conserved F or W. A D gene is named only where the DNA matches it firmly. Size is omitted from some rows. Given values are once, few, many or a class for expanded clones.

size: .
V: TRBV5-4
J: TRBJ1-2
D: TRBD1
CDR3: CASSLMDRDNYGYTF
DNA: TGTGCCAGCAGCTTGATGGACAGGGATAACTATGGCTACACCTTC

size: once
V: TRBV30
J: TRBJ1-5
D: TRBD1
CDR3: CAWDRGPNQPQHF
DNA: TGTGCCTGGGACAGGGGTCCCAATCAGCCCCAGCATTTT

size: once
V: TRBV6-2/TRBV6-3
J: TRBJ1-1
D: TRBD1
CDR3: CASSYSRTGQSTEAFF
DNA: TGTGCCAGCAGTTACTCCCGGACAGGTCAGAGCACTGAAGCTTTCTTT

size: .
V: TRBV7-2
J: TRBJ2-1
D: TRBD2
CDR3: CASRGGTSGGWYNEQFF
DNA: TGTGCCAGCAGAGGCGGGACTAGCGGGGGGTGGTACAATGAGCAGTTCTTC

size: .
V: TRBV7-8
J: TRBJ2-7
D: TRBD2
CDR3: CASSFARLARSSYEQYF
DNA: TGTGCCAGCAGCTTCGCGAGACTAGCGAGAAGCTCCTACGAGCAGTACTTC

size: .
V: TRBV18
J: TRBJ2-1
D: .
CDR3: CASSRLDSDSYNEQFF
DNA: TGTGCCAGCTCACGATTGGACAGCGACTCCTACAATGAGCAGTTCTTC

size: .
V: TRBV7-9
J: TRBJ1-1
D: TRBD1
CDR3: CASSSSDRRAFF
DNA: TGTGCCAGCAGCTCCTCGGACAGGCGAGCTTTCTTT

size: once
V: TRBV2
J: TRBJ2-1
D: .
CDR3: CASSEPTGTFVHEQFF
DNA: TGTGCCAGCAGTGAACCAACCGGGACTTTTGTCCATGAGCAGTTCTTC

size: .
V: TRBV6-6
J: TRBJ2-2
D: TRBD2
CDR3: CASRTSGRTGELFF
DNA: TGTGCCAGTAGGACTAGTGGAAGGACCGGGGAGCTGTTTTTT

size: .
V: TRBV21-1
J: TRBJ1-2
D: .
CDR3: CASSKARDRGYLTF
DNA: TGTGCCAGCAGCAAAGCCCGGGACAGGGGGTATCTCACCTTC

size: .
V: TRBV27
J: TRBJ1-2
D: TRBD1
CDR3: CATDPQGAPPNYGYTF
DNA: TGTGCCACCGACCCCCAGGGGGCACCGCCTAACTATGGCTACACCTTC

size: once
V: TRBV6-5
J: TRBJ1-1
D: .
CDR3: CASTFTENTEAFF
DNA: TGTGCCAGCACCTTTACAGAGAACACTGAAGCTTTCTTT

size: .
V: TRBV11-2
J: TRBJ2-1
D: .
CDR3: CASSLDKGAYEQFF
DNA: TGTGCCAGCAGCTTAGATAAAGGGGCGTATGAGCAGTTCTTC

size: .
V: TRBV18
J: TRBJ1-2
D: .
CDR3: CASSPQPGNYGYTF
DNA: TGTGCCAGCTCACCACAGCCAGGGAACTATGGCTACACCTTC

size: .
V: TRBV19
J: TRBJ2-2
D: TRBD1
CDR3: CASSDRANTGELFF
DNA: TGTGCCAGTAGTGACAGGGCAAACACCGGGGAGCTGTTTTTT

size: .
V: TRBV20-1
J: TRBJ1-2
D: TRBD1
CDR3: CSWDRGLGYTF
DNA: TGCAGTTGGGACAGGGGGCTTGGCTACACCTTC

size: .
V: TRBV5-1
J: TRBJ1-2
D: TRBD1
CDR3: CASSLGDSPIYGYTF
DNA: TGCGCCAGCAGCTTGGGGGACAGTCCGATCTATGGCTACACCTTC

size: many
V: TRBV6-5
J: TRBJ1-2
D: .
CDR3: CASQSPTRGYTF
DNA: TGTGCCAGCCAAAGCCCTACTCGCGGCTACACCTTC

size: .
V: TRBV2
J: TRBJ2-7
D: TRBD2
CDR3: CASIREGSGGKQYF
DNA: TGTGCCAGCATCCGAGAGGGTAGCGGGGGCAAGCAGTACTTC

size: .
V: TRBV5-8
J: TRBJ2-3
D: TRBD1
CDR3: CASSPGQGADTQYF
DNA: TGTGCCAGCAGCCCCGGACAGGGGGCAGATACGCAGTATTTT

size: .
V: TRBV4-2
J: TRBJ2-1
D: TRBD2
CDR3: CASSQVFRAGGTSSYNEQFF
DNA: TGTGCCAGCAGCCAAGTTTTTAGAGCGGGAGGGACGAGCTCCTACAATGAGCAGTTCTTC

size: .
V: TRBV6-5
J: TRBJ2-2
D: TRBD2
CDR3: CASSYGLALNTGELFF
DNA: TGTGCCAGCAGTTATGGACTAGCGCTGAACACCGGGGAGCTGTTTTTT

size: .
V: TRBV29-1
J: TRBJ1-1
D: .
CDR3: CSVNSRGLNTEAFF
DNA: TGCAGCGTAAACTCCAGGGGATTGAACACTGAAGCTTTCTTT

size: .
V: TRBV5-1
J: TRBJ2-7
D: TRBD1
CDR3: CASSSYGQGSYEQYF
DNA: TGCGCCAGCAGCTCCTACGGACAGGGATCCTACGAGCAGTACTTC

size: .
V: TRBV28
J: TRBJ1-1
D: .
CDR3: CASGRNTEAFF
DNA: TGTGCCAGTGGGAGGAACACTGAAGCTTTCTTT

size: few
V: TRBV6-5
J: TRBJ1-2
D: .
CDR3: CASSDRQIYYTF
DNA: TGTGCCAGCAGCGACAGGCAGATATACTACACCTTC